Shown below are 25 T cell receptor beta chains from a single sample sequenced in a study of control samples from healthy donors and cancer patients. TCRdb keeps only in-frame clones here, not all; method: immunoSEQ multiplex PCR. The data show fewer than 200,000 clones, over 95% seen once. Sequenced sample: blood. Receptors were obtained from a woman in her thirties in good health.

The V and J genes are TRBV14 and TRBJ2-2; 7 bases align to TRBD1. V dropped 7 bases and J dropped 0; count of bases not matched to a gene: 2. Germline assignment: CDR1 SGHDN and CDR2 FVKESK. This CDR3 contains 14 residues. CDR3 bases: TGTGCCAGCAAGGGGGCTTCGAACACCGGGGAGCTGTTTTTT. Translating gives CASKGASNTGELFF.

The chain links TRBV7-2 to TRBJ1-2, with unresolved D. Germline lookup yields CDR1 SGHTA and CDR2 FQGNSA. The length of the CDR3 is 17 residues. Trimming stripped 5 bases from V and 4 bases from J, with 23 bases between. CDR3 sequence: CASSLNPRRGSGYGYTF. CDR3 bases: TGTGCCAGCAGCCTCAACCCAAGGCGGGGTTCGGGCTATGGCTACACCTTC. Filled out from reference TRBV7-2 and TRBJ1-2, the complete variable domain reads GAGVSQSPSNKVTEKGKDVELRCDPISGHTALYWYRQSLGQGLEFLIYFQGNSAPDKSGLPSDRFSAERTGGSVSTLTIQRTQQEDSAVYLCASSLNPRRGSGYGYTFGSGTRLTVV.

Here the CDR3 DNA reads TGCGCCAGCAGCTTCATGAGCGGGAGGTTCGACGAGCAGTACTTC. It specifies CASSFMSGRFDEQYF. This chain joins TRBV5-1 and TRBJ2-7; 9 positions match TRBD2. CDR1 and CDR2 from the germline V gene are SGHRS and YFSETQ. CDR3 size: 15 residues. V lost 2 bases and J lost 5; bases outside the gene matches: 8.

The chain has TRBV25-1 and TRBJ2-5; 10 nucleotides match TRBD1. V lost 3 bases, J lost 5 bases, and 15 bases stayed unmatched. The V gene's germline CDR1 is MGHDK and CDR2 SYGVNS. This CDR3 spans 18 amino acids. CDR3 DNA: TGTGCCAGCAGTGAGGGTTTTCCGTCGGGGACAGGGGAGGAGACCCAGTACTTC. Residues: CASSEGFPSGTGEETQYF.

This clone was observed a single time. The chain has TRBV29-1 and TRBJ2-1, with D perhaps TRBD2 (5 bases). The germline CDR1 and CDR2 sequences are SQVTM and ANQGSEA. The CDR3 consists of 11 residues. Trimming took 8 bases from V and 10 from J, leaving 15 bases between them. CDR3 nucleotide sequence: TGCAGCTCCGCAGAGGGAAGCGAGCAGTTCTTC. This sequence encodes CSSAEGSEQFF.

V and J are TRBV6-5 and TRBJ2-7; D perhaps matches TRBD2 (6 bases). This CDR3 contains 14 residues. The germline CDR1 and CDR2 sequences are MNHEY and SVGAGI. V was clipped by 5 bases and J by 3 bases, with 14 bases between them. Written as DNA, the CDR3 is TGTGCCAGCAGTCCTCAACGGGGGAGCTACGAGCAGTACTTC. Translating it yields CASSPQRGSYEQYF.

The rearrangement joins TRBV24-1 to TRBJ2-7, with 8 bases identical to TRBD1. Germline CDR1 is KGHDR and CDR2 is SFDVKD. Trimming took 4 bases from V and 2 from J; bases not matched to a gene: 3. The CDR3 length is 14 residues. The CDR3 sequence is CATSDTDRAYEQYF. CDR3 coding DNA: TGTGCCACCAGTGACACGGACAGGGCCTACGAGCAGTACTTC.

This sequence joins TRBV7-9 and TRBJ1-1; possibly TRBD1 for D (5 bases). V lost 4 bases, J lost 4 bases, and 19 bases lay in between. Germline V gene data show CDR1 as SEHNR and CDR2 as FQNEAQ (reference sequence). The CDR3 is made up of 16 amino acids. The CDR3 DNA follows: TGTGCCAGCAGCTCCACAGAGCCAGTGAGGGGCACTGAAGCTTTCTTT. It is translated as CASSSTEPVRGTEAFF.

This CDR3 is CASSLDFPGSSPLHF. The CDR3, as DNA: TGTGCCAGCAGCCTGGATTTCCCAGGGAGTTCACCCCTCCACTTT. V usage is TRBV7-9 and J usage is TRBJ1-6, with D possibly being TRBD1 (5 bases). From germline, CDR1 is SEHNR and CDR2 FQNEAQ (reference sequence). This CDR3 contains 15 residues. Trimming left V 5 bases short and J 9 bases short, with 17 bases between.

This clone was observed once. The gene calls are TRBV6-5 and TRBJ1-1; D ambiguous. The CDR3 is 14 amino acids. Germline V CDR1 and CDR2: MNHEY, SVGAGI. Trimming removed 9 bases at V and 1 base at J, with 15 bases between. The CDR3 DNA sequence: TGTGCCAGTCAGCGCTTAGGAGCGAACACTGAAGCTTTCTTT. It translates to CASQRLGANTEAFF.

With respect to this clone: One end of the junction does not line up with germline, which may come from a read error. This chain joins TRBV4-2 and TRBJ2-5; a possible D gene is TRBD1 (6 bases). CDR3 length: 13 residues. In germline, CDR1 is LGHNA, CDR2 YNFKEQ. The DNA of the CDR3 is TGTGCCAGCAGCCAAGAAATCCGGGACAACGAGGACTTC. As protein: CASSQEIRDNEDF.

The chain combines TRBV15 with TRBJ1-1, with D unclear. CDR1 and CDR2 from the germline V gene are LNHNV and YYDKDF (reference sequence). The V end lost 1 base, the J end lost 1 base, and 7 bases lay between the germline ends. The CDR3 extends over 14 amino acids. This CDR3 is CATSRVQQNTEAFF. The CDR3 bases are TGTGCCACCAGCAGAGTACAGCAGAACACTGAAGCTTTCTTT.

The rearrangement uses TRBV5-1 and TRBJ2-2; D call uncertain. Trimming removed 3 bases at V and 0 bases at J, with 6 bases between. The CDR3 contains 14 residues. Germline-derived CDR1 and CDR2 are SGHRS and YFSETQ. CDR3 loop: CASSYNANTGELFF. The CDR3 nucleotides are TGCGCCAGCAGCTATAACGCGAACACCGGGGAGCTGTTTTTT.

The chain couples TRBV24-1 to TRBJ2-1, with TRBD2 matching 11 bases. The CDR3 has 16 residues. The germline CDR1 and CDR2 sequences are KGHDR and SFDVKD. V lost 3 bases to trimming and J lost 8 bases; unmatched junction nucleotides: 8. The CDR3 nucleotides are TGTGCCACCAGTGATCCTACTAGCGGGGGTAGGGATGAGCAGTTCTTC. This translates into CATSDPTSGGRDEQFF.

V is TRBV27 and J is TRBJ1-1, with a weak D call TRBD1 (5 bases). This CDR3 contains 15 residues. From germline, CDR1 is MNHEY and CDR2 SMNVEV (reference sequence). Trimming pared 0 bases from V and 6 bases from J, leaving 14 bases between. This CDR3 is CASSLSRQGSAEAFF. The DNA of the CDR3 is TGTGCCAGCAGTTTATCGCGTCAGGGAAGCGCTGAAGCTTTCTTT.

This sequence joins TRBV5-1 and TRBJ2-7; no definite D call. Trimming removed 0 bases from V and 0 bases from J, with 7 bases in between. Per the germline V gene, CDR1 is SGHRS and CDR2 is YFSETQ. The CDR3 has 14 residues. CDR3 coding DNA: TGCGCCAGCAGCTTGGGTCCTACCTCCTACGAGCAGTACTTC. Protein sequence: CASSLGPTSYEQYF.

The J gene is TRBJ2-2, the V gene TRBV9; 12 nucleotides align to TRBD2. The germline V gene has CDR1 SGDLS and CDR2 YYNGEE. This CDR3 comprises 16 residues. Germline trimming cut 4 bases from V and 6 bases from J; bases unmatched to any gene: 7. This CDR3 is CASSQGLAGGPGELFF. DNA of the CDR3: TGTGCCAGCAGCCAGGGGCTAGCGGGGGGGCCCGGGGAGCTGTTTTTT.

This clone was seen only once. The chain has TRBV6-5 and TRBJ2-1; D not certain. V dropped 6 bases and J dropped 4 bases, with 16 bases sitting between them. Germline lookup yields CDR1 MNHEY and CDR2 SVGAGI. The CDR3 spans 15 residues. CDR3 nucleotide sequence: TGTGCCAGCAGATACCAAGGTGGAGCTTACAATGAGCAGTTCTTC. Translation: CASRYQGGAYNEQFF.

The V call is TRBV7-9, the J call TRBJ2-5; the D call may be TRBD1 or TRBD2 (5 bases each). From germline, CDR1 is SEHNR and CDR2 FQNEAQ (reference sequence). The CDR3 has 15 amino acids. The V end was cut by 4 bases, the J end by 1 base, with 13 bases between. The CDR3 coding sequence is TGTGCCAGCAGCTCACGAGGGGACGGCCAAGAGACCCAGTACTTC. Its translation: CASSSRGDGQETQYF.

The chain combines TRBV6-5 with TRBJ2-7; D gene uncertain. The V gene's germline CDR1 is MNHEY and CDR2 SVGAGI. This CDR3 region has 14 residues. Trimming stripped 7 bases from V and 3 bases from J, with 16 bases between. CDR3 loop: CASNQPGSHYEQYF. CDR3 DNA sequence: TGTGCCAGCAATCAGCCGGGTTCCCACTACGAGCAGTACTTC.

Notes on this clone: Different DNA sequences within this sample yield the same CDR3. This chain uses TRBV3-1 (or the pseudogene TRBV3-2) with TRBJ1-5; 9 bases match TRBD1. J gave up 7 bases and V 3 bases, and 4 bases lay outside the gene matches. The CDR3 has 14 amino acids. Germline V gene sequence: CDR1 LGHDT, CDR2 YNNKEL (reference sequence). The DNA of the CDR3 is TGTGCCAGCAGCCAGGGACAGGGACGGCAGCCCCAGCATTTT. This encodes CASSQGQGRQPQHF.

V usage is TRBV7-6 and J usage is TRBJ1-1, with D possibly being TRBD1 (5 bases). Germline-derived CDR1 and CDR2 are SGHVS and FNYEAQ. This CDR3 region has 18 residues. The V gene lost 1 base and the J gene lost 1 base, with 19 bases spanning the gap. The CDR3 loop reads CASSLVPTSTGQNTEAFF. The CDR3 coding sequence is TGTGCCAGCAGCTTAGTACCAACCTCGACCGGACAGAACACTGAAGCTTTCTTT.

The chain employs TRBV9 and TRBJ2-1, with 9 bases fitting TRBD1. Trimming took 0 bases from V and 4 from J; bases not matched to a gene: 5. The CDR3 contains 16 residues. In germline, CDR1 is SGDLS, CDR2 YYNGEE. The CDR3 reads CASSVVRDRAYNEQFF. The CDR3, as DNA: TGTGCCAGCAGCGTAGTTAGGGACAGGGCATACAATGAGCAGTTCTTC.

V gene TRBV13 combines with J gene TRBJ2-1; 10 bases are a match to TRBD2. Germline lookup yields CDR1 PRHDT and CDR2 FYEKMQ (reference sequence). The CDR3 spans 17 residues. V was clipped by 5 bases and J by 6 bases; unmatched bases: 13. The CDR3 loop is CASSPGPLAGARNEQFF. CDR3 sequence (DNA): TGTGCCAGCAGCCCGGGACCTCTAGCGGGAGCTCGCAATGAGCAGTTCTTC.

The chain is built from TRBV18 and TRBJ2-7; TRBD1 matches at 7 bases. CDR1 and CDR2 (germline): KGHSH, LQKENI. V was pared by 5 bases and J by 3 bases, with 10 bases of the junction left unmatched. This CDR3 has 15 amino acids. CDR3 DNA: TGTGCCAGCTCATCAACACGCCCAGGGGGCTACGAGCAGTACTTC. Amino acid sequence: CASSSTRPGGYEQYF.